The 29 T cell receptor beta chains presented below share a single source sample, sequenced in a study of shared clonotypes between healthy human individuals. The data were produced by immunoSEQ multiplex PCR, yet TCRdb's version contains in-frame clones alone and is incomplete. The sample gives about 820,000 clones, 92% of which show up once; less than 25% is in the top ten. Naive CD8 isolation took CD45RO-negative cells positively selected for CCR7 and excluded terminally differentiated effector memory CD45RA+ cells. Input material: naive CD8+ T cells sorted from blood. These receptors were collected from a man in his thirties or forties in good health.

This chain uses TRBV18 with TRBJ2-3, with TRBD2 matching 8 bases. Germline lookup yields CDR1 KGHSH and CDR2 LQKENI. The ends lost 3 bases at V and 3 bases at J; junction bases unmatched: 17. There are 19 residues in the CDR3. DNA of the CDR3: TGTGCCAGCTCACCGGGGGAACTAGCGGCCCGACGAGGGACAGATACGCAGTATTTT. Amino acids: CASSPGELAARRGTDTQYF.

The rearrangement joins TRBV6-5 to TRBJ2-5; no reliable D call. This CDR3 has 12 residues. V lost 8 bases and J 5 bases, leaving 12 bases between the germline ends. In germline, CDR1 is MNHEY, CDR2 SVGAGI. This CDR3 reads CASGYPGETQYF. DNA for the CDR3: TGTGCCAGCGGATATCCTGGGGAGACCCAGTACTTC.

V gene TRBV28 combines with J gene TRBJ2-5; tentative D call: TRBD2 (6 bases). The CDR3 length is 15 residues. Germline V gene data show CDR1 as MDHEN and CDR2 as SYDVKM. Trimming removed 6 bases from V and 5 bases from J, with 19 bases in between. DNA for the CDR3: TGTGCCAGCAGCCATACGCGGGACGTCGGGGAGACCCAGTACTTC. Amino acid sequence: CASSHTRDVGETQYF.

This chain joins TRBV6-5 and TRBJ2-7; D may match TRBD1 or TRBD2 (5 bases each). The CDR3 sequence is 13 residues long. Trimming took 8 bases from V and 5 from J, leaving 16 bases between them. The germline CDR1 and CDR2 sequences are MNHEY and SVGAGI. CDR3 coding DNA: TGTGCCAGCGGACCGGGACCGACGAACGAGCAGTACTTC. Amino acid sequence: CASGPGPTNEQYF.

The chain carries TRBV19 and TRBJ1-4; D uncertain. The germline V gene has CDR1 LNHDA and CDR2 SQIVND (reference sequence). Trimming left V 7 bases short and J 5 bases short, with 17 bases between. The CDR3 sequence is 15 residues long. The CDR3 DNA reads as TGTGCCAGTACCTGGGCGGGCAACCCCAATGAAAAACTGTTTTTT. Its protein is CASTWAGNPNEKLFF.

The J gene is TRBJ2-1, the V gene TRBV15; TRBD2 agrees at 12 bases. V was clipped by 0 bases and J by 7 bases; unmatched bases: 4. The CDR3 spans 16 residues. Germline CDR1 LNHNV, CDR2 YYDKDF (reference sequence). The CDR3, as DNA: TGTGCCACCAGCAGAGAACTAGCGGGAGGAGTAAATGAGCAGTTCTTC. Its protein is CATSRELAGGVNEQFF.

This clone was detected a few times. V usage is TRBV28 and J usage is TRBJ2-1, with a tentative D call TRBD2 (5 bases). Trimming removed 10 bases at V and 5 bases at J, with 15 bases between. The germline V gene encodes CDR1 MDHEN and CDR2 SYDVKM. The CDR3 extends over 13 amino acids. The CDR3 is CAIPGLDNNEQFF. The DNA of the CDR3 is TGTGCCATCCCCGGACTGGATAACAATGAGCAGTTCTTC.

The chain combines TRBV29-1 with TRBJ2-2, with D hard to call. Germline V gives CDR1 SQVTM, CDR2 ANQGSEA. CDR3 length: 13 residues. The V end was cut by 2 bases, the J end by 2 bases, with 6 bases between. The CDR3 sequence: CSVEKGNTGELFF. The CDR3, as DNA: TGCAGCGTTGAAAAGGGTAACACCGGGGAGCTGTTTTTT.

The chain recombines TRBV6-1 with TRBJ2-7; D is undetermined. V was pared by 8 bases and J by 3 bases, with 14 bases between. CDR3 size: 13 residues. Germline V CDR1 and CDR2: MNHNS, SASEGT. The CDR3 here is CASQARLSYEQYF. The CDR3 DNA reads TGTGCCAGCCAGGCCCGACTGAGCTACGAGCAGTACTTC.

The rearrangement joins TRBV6-5 to TRBJ2-1; 7 nucleotides agree with TRBD2. Germline V gives CDR1 MNHEY, CDR2 SVGAGI. The CDR3 is 15 residues long. V dropped 8 bases and J dropped 0; count of bases not matched to a gene: 7. The CDR3 DNA sequence: TGTGCCAGCCAAAGAGCGGGAAGCTCCTACAATGAGCAGTTCTTC. Translating gives CASQRAGSSYNEQFF.

The chain carries TRBV7-6 and TRBJ2-1; 7 bases line up with TRBD2. V lost 5 bases to trimming and J lost 7 bases; unmatched junction nucleotides: 14. Germline V gene sequence: CDR1 SGHVS, CDR2 FNYEAQ. The CDR3 is 16 amino acids. CDR3 protein: CASSPNGLVSRNEQFF. In nucleotides, the CDR3 is TGTGCCAGCAGCCCTAACGGACTAGTATCGCGGAATGAGCAGTTCTTC.

The CDR3 nucleotides are TGCAGCGTTGAAGTCGGGGGAACTGGGGCCAACGTCCTGACTTTC. Protein product: CSVEVGGTGANVLTF. The chain has TRBV29-1 and TRBJ2-6, with D perhaps TRBD2 (6 bases). The germline V and J ends were trimmed by 1 base and 2 bases, with 9 bases remaining between them. Germline CDR1 reads SQVTM; CDR2 reads ANQGSEA. The CDR3 length is 15 residues.

This chain links TRBV7-9 with TRBJ2-7, with D unresolved. The CDR3 is 15 residues long. V dropped 5 bases and J dropped 4 bases, with 18 bases sitting between them. CDR1 is SEHNR and CDR2 is FQNEAQ in the germline V gene (reference sequence). This CDR3 reads CASSPQNKPSYEQYF. The DNA of the CDR3 is TGTGCCAGCAGCCCTCAAAATAAGCCATCTTACGAGCAGTACTTC.

The chain employs TRBV9 and TRBJ2-1; 7 nucleotides align to TRBD2. V shed 3 bases, J shed 1 base, and the junction held 7 bases outside the gene matches. The CDR3 contains 16 residues. Germline values: CDR1 SGDLS, CDR2 YYNGEE. DNA for the CDR3: TGTGCCAGCAGCGACCGGCGGGAGTATTCCTACAATGAGCAGTTCTTC. It codes for CASSDRREYSYNEQFF.

The chain has TRBV10-2 and TRBJ2-7; 7 nucleotides align to TRBD1. Per the germline V gene, CDR1 is WSHSY and CDR2 is SAAADI. J was trimmed by 3 bases and V by 5 bases; bases with no gene match: 7. The CDR3 is 14 residues long. CDR3 protein: CASSPGQVFYEQYF. CDR3 sequence (DNA): TGCGCCAGCAGTCCCGGACAGGTCTTCTACGAGCAGTACTTC.

The chain uses TRBV7-9 and TRBJ2-3, with 9 positions matching TRBD1. J lost 1 base, V lost 3 bases, and 8 bases had no gene match. CDR1 SEHNR and CDR2 FQNEAQ come from the germline V gene (reference sequence). There are 17 residues in the CDR3. The CDR3 DNA is TGTGCCAGCAGCTTTTGGCACGACAGGGGGGGCACAGATACGCAGTATTTT. Its protein is CASSFWHDRGGTDTQYF.

This rearrangement joins TRBV27 to TRBJ2-5; 7 positions match TRBD1. The CDR3 contains 14 residues. Germline lookup yields CDR1 MNHEY and CDR2 SMNVEV (reference sequence). Unmatched junction bases numbered 8, after V lost 5 bases and J lost 5 bases. CDR3 amino acids: CASSLDRVAETQYF. DNA of the CDR3: TGTGCCAGCAGTCTCGACAGGGTTGCGGAGACCCAGTACTTC.

The rearrangement joins TRBV27 to TRBJ2-1; D perhaps matches TRBD2 (6 bases). V was cut by 6 bases and J by 10 bases, with 19 bases left in between. The CDR3 sequence is 14 residues long. The germline CDR1 and CDR2 sequences are MNHEY and SMNVEV (reference sequence). CDR3 coding DNA: TGTGCCAGCAGGGAACTGGGACTGCTGCGAGAGCAGTTCTTC. This gives the protein CASRELGLLREQFF.

The chain links TRBV7-2 to TRBJ2-7; the D is unclear. CDR1 is SGHTA and CDR2 is FQGNSA in the germline V gene. Trimming removed 2 bases at V and 6 bases at J, with 14 bases between. The CDR3 extends over 14 amino acids. The CDR3 region is CASSLIQSPSEQYF. The DNA of the CDR3 is TGTGCCAGCAGCTTAATTCAAAGCCCTTCCGAGCAGTACTTC.

J is TRBJ1-1 and V is TRBV10-3; no firm D call. The V and J ends lost 3 bases and 1 base respectively, with 9 bases between them. CDR3 length: 14 amino acids. CDR1 and CDR2 from the germline V gene are ENHRY and SYGVKD. The CDR3 spells CAISEGRANTEAFF. In DNA form, the CDR3 reads TGTGCCATCAGTGAAGGGCGGGCGAACACTGAAGCTTTCTTT.

The rearrangement joins TRBV29-1 to TRBJ2-7, with D possibly matching TRBD2 (5 bases). The CDR3 extends over 13 amino acids. Deletions cut 6 bases from V and 1 base from J, with 13 bases between. Germline V gene sequence: CDR1 SQVTM, CDR2 ANQGSEA. The CDR3 reads CSVKLATSYEQYF. As DNA, the CDR3 is TGCAGCGTCAAATTAGCGACTTCCTACGAGCAGTACTTC.

For the CDR3, the DNA is TGTGCCAGCCAACCCGGGAGACTCACAGATACGCAGTATTTT. It encodes CASQPGRLTDTQYF. The chain recombines TRBV27 with TRBJ2-3; D possibly corresponds to TRBD2 (6 bases). Between the trimmed V and J ends, which lost 8 bases and 2 bases, there was a span of 14 bases. The V gene's germline CDR1 is MNHEY and CDR2 SMNVEV (reference sequence). The CDR3 loop spans 14 amino acids.

V is TRBV5-6 and J is TRBJ2-5; no clear D. Trimming pared 0 bases from V and 7 bases from J, leaving 16 bases between. CDR1 SGHDT and CDR2 YYEEEE come from the germline V gene. The CDR3 runs to 15 residues. CDR3 nucleotide sequence: TGTGCCAGCAGCTTGGGCGCAGCAGTTCCAGGGACCCAGTACTTC. Protein sequence: CASSLGAAVPGTQYF.

V is TRBV7-9 and J is TRBJ2-7, with D tentatively TRBD1 (5 bases). The germline V gene encodes CDR1 SEHNR and CDR2 FQNEAQ (reference sequence). The CDR3 totals 16 residues. V lost 5 bases, J lost 0 bases, and 17 bases lay in between. In nucleotides, the CDR3 is TGTGCCAGCAGCCGTCGCCCAGGGAAGATCTCCTACGAGCAGTACTTC. Protein product: CASSRRPGKISYEQYF.

The rearrangement uses TRBV7-6 and TRBJ1-2; D may be TRBD1 (5 bases). The CDR3 spans 12 residues. V was trimmed by 5 bases and J by 7 bases, leaving 11 bases between them. The germline gives CDR1 SGHVS, CDR2 FNYEAQ. CDR3 residues: CASSRDSGGYTF. As DNA, the CDR3 is TGTGCCAGCAGCAGGGACTCGGGTGGCTACACCTTC.

The chain uses TRBV7-2 and TRBJ2-5; 10 bases are a match to TRBD2. This CDR3 spans 19 amino acids. V lost 1 base to trimming and J lost 5 bases; unmatched junction nucleotides: 16. Germline assignment: CDR1 SGHTA and CDR2 FQGNSA. DNA for the CDR3: TGTGCCAGCAGCTTAGGAACTAGCGGGACCCCCGTTCGGGGTGAGACCCAGTACTTC. Translation: CASSLGTSGTPVRGETQYF.

The V gene is TRBV11-2, the J gene TRBJ1-5; D is undetermined. CDR3 length equals 16 residues. V was clipped by 4 bases and J by 3 bases, with 16 bases between them. Germline lookup yields CDR1 SGHAT and CDR2 FQNNGV. The CDR3: CASSSRGQVHNQPQHF. CDR3 sequence (DNA): TGTGCCAGCAGCTCCCGTGGCCAGGTTCACAATCAGCCCCAGCATTTT.

This clone was picked up one time. CDR3 in DNA: TGTGCCAGCAGCTTATCCGGGACAGTCTACGAGCAGTACTTC. Translation: CASSLSGTVYEQYF. The chain carries TRBV11-2 and TRBJ2-7, with 7 bases aligning to TRBD1. Germline assignment: CDR1 SGHAT and CDR2 FQNNGV. V lost 2 bases to trimming and J lost 3 bases; unmatched junction nucleotides: 4. CDR3 length: 14 amino acids.

The rearrangement links TRBV27 to TRBJ2-7; no reliable D call. Germline CDR1 and CDR2: MNHEY and SMNVEV (reference sequence). V lost 2 bases and J 4 bases, leaving 18 bases between the germline ends. This CDR3 is 16 amino acids long. DNA for the CDR3: TGTGCCAGCAGTTTAGTTGTGGCAGGCCCGGAATACGAGCAGTACTTC. Translating it yields CASSLVVAGPEYEQYF.